This TCR beta chain was identified in a study of regulatory T cells in long-lasting Graves disease. Notes on the study in general: Thyroid tissue went unstudied; only peripheral blood was examined. Persistent cases favored TRBV28, TRBJ1-2 and TRBJ2-5.

Arm-PCR with iRepertoire HTBI primers amplified the CDR3 regions for these TCR beta libraries. TCRdb analysed the multiplex PCR reads with MiXCR anew, one entry per CDR3 protein. The table has 650,000 to 850,000 distinct CDR3 sequences, 25% to 35% seen once; the top ten hold around 42%. Of note for this clonotype: Its target is not known. A much larger clone lies one base from this, so it may be a read error.

The CDR3 length is 16 residues. The germline gives CDR1 SSHAT, CDR2 FNYEAQ (reference sequence). The time point is: persistent/refractory GD, antithyroid drugs over 5 years with positive TRAb. After RNA was extracted from PBMCs, the TCR library was made from it. Sample: peripheral blood mononuclear cells (PBMCs), taken when the disease was refractory, from a patient treated with antithyroid drugs. The genes are TRBV7-7 and TRBJ2-2; 7 positions match TRBD2. The TCR comes from a female donor with Graves disease. CDR3 sequence reads: CAGSPSPAGSAGELFF. The DNA of the CDR3 is TGTGCCGGCAGCCCATCACCAGCGGGATCGGCCGGGGAGCTGTTTTTT.